Presented here are 15 T cell receptor beta chains from one specimen sequenced in a study of OX40 agonist ivuxolimab in advanced cancers. The method was immunoSEQ multiplex PCR; TCRdb's version includes in-frame clones alone and lacks a portion of them. The table has around 31,000 clones, over 90% seen once. This specimen was CD4+ or CD8+ T cells sorted from blood, taken in a trial of the OX40 agonist ivuxolimab. The receptors come from an adult with an advanced solid tumor such as melanoma, head and neck, liver or kidney cancer.

The chain combines TRBV7-6 with TRBJ2-5; TRBD2 matches 11 bases. Germline CDR1 is SGHVS and CDR2 is FNYEAQ. The CDR3 covers 19 residues. V lost 5 bases and J lost 1; bases outside the gene matches: 15. The DNA for the CDR3 is TGTGCCAGCAGCCCGACTAGCGGGACGATTTTGGGAATCCAAGAGACCCAGTACTTC. This sequence encodes CASSPTSGTILGIQETQYF. The full variable domain, in which reference TRBV7-6 and TRBJ2-5 provide the parts outside the CDR3, is GAGVSQSPRYKVTKRGQDVALRCDPISGHVSLYWYRQALGQGPEFLTYFNYEAQQDKSGLPNDRFSAERPEGSISTLTIQRTEQRDSAMYRCASSPTSGTILGIQETQYFGPGTRLLVL.

This clone was seen only a few times. J is TRBJ2-7 and V is TRBV2, with unresolved D. The CDR3 extends over 12 amino acids. Germline V gene lookup returns CDR1 SNHLY and CDR2 FYNNEI. With 4 bases removed from V and 2 bases from J, the gap between germline ends came to 6 bases. The CDR3 bases are TGTGCCAGCAGTGCAGAGACCTACGAGCAGTACTTC. Protein product: CASSAETYEQYF.

The chain joins TRBV2 to TRBJ2-7, with D perhaps matching TRBD1 or TRBD2 (6 bases each). Per the germline V gene, CDR1 is SNHLY and CDR2 is FYNNEI. This CDR3 comprises 16 residues. V was cut by 3 bases and J by 3 bases, with 18 bases left in between. The CDR3: CASSENFGGPLYEQYF. The CDR3 coding sequence is TGTGCCAGCAGTGAGAACTTTGGGGGGCCCCTCTACGAGCAGTACTTC.

This chain links TRBV7-9 with TRBJ1-1, with no clear D. Deletions cut 0 bases from V and 6 bases from J, with 2 bases between. This CDR3 has 11 residues. Germline CDR1 reads SEHNR; CDR2 reads FQNEAQ (reference sequence). CDR3 sequence reads: CASSLAPEAFF. In nucleotides, the CDR3 is TGTGCCAGCAGCTTAGCTCCTGAAGCTTTCTTT.

The J gene is TRBJ1-1, the V gene TRBV2, with unresolved D. Germline V gene data show CDR1 as SNHLY and CDR2 as FYNNEI. Trimming shortened V by 2 bases and J by 6 bases, and 22 bases separated the two germline ends. The CDR3 is made up of 17 amino acids. DNA of the CDR3: TGTGCCAGCAGTGAATATCGGGTTCATTCGGGGAATGCTGAAGCTTTCTTT. This translates into CASSEYRVHSGNAEAFF.

The chain couples TRBV7-9 to TRBJ2-5; the D gene is possibly TRBD2 (6 bases). Germline CDR1 and CDR2: SEHNR and FQNEAQ (reference sequence). Deletions cut 5 bases from V and 5 bases from J, with 18 bases between. The CDR3 extends over 15 amino acids. The CDR3 DNA sequence: TGTGCCAGCAGCGTCGGACACCTCCGGGGGGAGACCCAGTACTTC. Translating it yields CASSVGHLRGETQYF.

The chain uses TRBV6-5 and TRBJ2-5; D is perhaps TRBD1 (6 bases). Germline CDR1 and CDR2: MNHEY and SVGAGI. This CDR3 spans 12 amino acids. V was shortened by 5 bases and J by 5 bases, with 9 bases between the two germline ends. The CDR3 spells CASSVQGETQYF. In nucleotides, the CDR3 is TGTGCCAGCAGTGTACAGGGTGAGACCCAGTACTTC.

The chain joins TRBV11-2 to TRBJ2-7, with TRBD2 as a possible D gene (6 bases). Germline V gene sequence: CDR1 SGHAT, CDR2 FQNNGV. The CDR3 spans 14 residues. The germline V and J ends were trimmed by 1 base and 5 bases, with 12 bases remaining between them. The CDR3 region is CASSLGGVRDEQYF. The CDR3 bases are TGTGCCAGCAGCTTAGGGGGGGTTCGGGACGAGCAGTACTTC.

This chain uses TRBV7-6 with TRBJ1-2; D call uncertain. The CDR3 is made up of 13 amino acids. V gave up 7 bases and J gave up 6 bases, with 15 bases separating them. Germline CDR1 reads SGHVS; CDR2 reads FNYEAQ. Here the CDR3 reads CASKLYSEDGYTF. The CDR3 DNA sequence: TGTGCCAGCAAGCTTTATTCTGAGGATGGCTACACCTTC.

This sequence joins TRBV27 and TRBJ1-5; D not resolved. The CDR3 sequence is 14 residues long. The germline V gene has CDR1 MNHEY and CDR2 SMNVEV (reference sequence). Trimming took off 6 bases at V and 7 bases at J, with 16 bases between the two ends. CDR3 DNA: TGTGCCAGCAGACCAGGACGGGGTTTCCAGCCCCAGCATTTT. Translated, it gives CASRPGRGFQPQHF.

This clone was seen only once. The chain carries TRBV5-6 and TRBJ1-2; D might be TRBD1 (6 bases). This CDR3 spans 15 amino acids. Per germline, CDR1 SGHDT and CDR2 YYEEEE. The ends were cut back, 4 bases at V and 0 bases at J, with 13 bases in the middle. CDR3 region: CASSQDSLSNYGYTF. In DNA, the CDR3 is TGTGCCAGCAGCCAGGACAGCCTTTCTAACTATGGCTACACCTTC.

The chain has TRBV29-1 and TRBJ1-5; no reliable D call. The CDR3 extends over 14 amino acids. CDR1 is SQVTM, CDR2 ANQGSEA, per germline. The germline V and J ends were trimmed by 4 bases and 0 bases, with 10 bases remaining between them. Here the CDR3 reads CSVGGGNSNQPQHF. CDR3 in DNA: TGCAGCGTTGGGGGAGGGAATAGCAATCAGCCCCAGCATTTT.

The chain couples TRBV19 to TRBJ2-3; D call uncertain. The CDR3 totals 13 residues. Germline assignment: CDR1 LNHDA and CDR2 SQIVND (reference sequence). V was clipped by 3 bases and J by 5 bases, with 9 bases between them. The CDR3 here is CASSMNVGDTQYF. The DNA of the CDR3 is TGTGCCAGTAGTATGAATGTAGGAGATACGCAGTATTTT.

This clone occurred a few times. V gene TRBV9 combines with J gene TRBJ2-3; D perhaps matches TRBD2 (6 bases). With 0 bases removed from V and 1 base from J, the gap between germline ends came to 12 bases. Per germline, CDR1 SGDLS and CDR2 YYNGEE. This CDR3 spans 16 amino acids. CDR3 nucleotides: TGTGCCAGCAGCGTAGGCGGCGGGGTTCGCACAGATACGCAGTATTTT. Amino acids: CASSVGGGVRTDTQYF.

The chain uses TRBV28 and TRBJ2-5; 7 nucleotides align to TRBD2. The CDR3 runs to 15 residues. The V gene end was trimmed by 5 bases and the J gene end by 5 bases; junction bases not matched to a gene: 11. Germline CDR1 MDHEN, CDR2 SYDVKM. The CDR3 bases are TGTGCCAGCAGTCCCGGGACTACAAAAGGGGAGACCCAGTACTTC. Its translation: CASSPGTTKGETQYF.